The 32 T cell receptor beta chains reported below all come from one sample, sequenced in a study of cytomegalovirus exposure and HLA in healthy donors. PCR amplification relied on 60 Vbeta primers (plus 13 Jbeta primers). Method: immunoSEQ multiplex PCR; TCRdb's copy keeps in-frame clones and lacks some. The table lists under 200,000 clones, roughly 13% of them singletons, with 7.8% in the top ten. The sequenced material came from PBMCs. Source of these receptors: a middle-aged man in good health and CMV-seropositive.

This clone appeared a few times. The CDR3 is CASSLGLAGYTGELFF. CDR3 DNA: TGTGCCAGCAGCTTAGGACTAGCGGGATACACCGGGGAGCTGTTTTTT. The gene calls are TRBV5-6 and TRBJ2-2; 12 positions agree with TRBD2. The CDR3 runs 16 residues. Looked up from germline, CDR1 is SGHDT and CDR2 is YYEEEE. J lost 3 bases, V lost 2 bases, and 2 bases had no gene match.

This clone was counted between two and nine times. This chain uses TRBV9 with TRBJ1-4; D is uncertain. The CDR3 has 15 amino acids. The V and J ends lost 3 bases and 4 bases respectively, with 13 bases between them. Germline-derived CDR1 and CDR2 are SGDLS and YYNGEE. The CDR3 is CASSGSPQRNEKLFF. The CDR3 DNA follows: TGTGCCAGCAGCGGCTCACCGCAGCGTAATGAAAAACTGTTTTTT.

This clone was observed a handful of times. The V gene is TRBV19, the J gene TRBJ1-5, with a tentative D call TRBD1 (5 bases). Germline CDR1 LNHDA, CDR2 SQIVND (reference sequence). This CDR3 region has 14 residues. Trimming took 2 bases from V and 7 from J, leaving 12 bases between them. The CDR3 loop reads CASSITRVKQPQHF. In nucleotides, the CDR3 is TGTGCCAGTAGTATAACCAGGGTGAAGCAGCCCCAGCATTTT.

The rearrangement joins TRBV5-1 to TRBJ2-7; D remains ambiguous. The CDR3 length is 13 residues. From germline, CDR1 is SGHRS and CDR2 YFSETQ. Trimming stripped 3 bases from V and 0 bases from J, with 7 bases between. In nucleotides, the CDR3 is TGCGCCAGCAGCTCCCCCAACTCCTACGAGCAGTACTTC. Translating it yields CASSSPNSYEQYF.

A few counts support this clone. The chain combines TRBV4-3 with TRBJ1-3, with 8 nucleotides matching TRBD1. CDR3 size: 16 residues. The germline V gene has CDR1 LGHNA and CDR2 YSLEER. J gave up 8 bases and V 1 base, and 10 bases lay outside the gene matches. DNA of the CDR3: TGCGCCAGCAGCCAAGGAGCGCAGGGGGCTAGAGACACCATATATTTT. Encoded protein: CASSQGAQGARDTIYF.

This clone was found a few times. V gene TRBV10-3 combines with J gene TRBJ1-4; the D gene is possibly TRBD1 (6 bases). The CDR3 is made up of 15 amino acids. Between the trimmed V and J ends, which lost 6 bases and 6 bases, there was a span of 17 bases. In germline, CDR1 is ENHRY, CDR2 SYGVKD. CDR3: CAISRTGFGDEKLFF. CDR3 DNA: TGTGCCATCAGCAGAACAGGGTTTGGAGATGAAAAACTGTTTTTT.

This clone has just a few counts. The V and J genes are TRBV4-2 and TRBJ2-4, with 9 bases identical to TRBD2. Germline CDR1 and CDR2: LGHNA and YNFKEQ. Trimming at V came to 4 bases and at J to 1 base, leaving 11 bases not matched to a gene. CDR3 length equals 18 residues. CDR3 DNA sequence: TGTGCCAGCAGCCCCGCGGGCGCGGGGGGGCTGGCCAAAAACATTCAGTACTTC. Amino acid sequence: CASSPAGAGGLAKNIQYF.

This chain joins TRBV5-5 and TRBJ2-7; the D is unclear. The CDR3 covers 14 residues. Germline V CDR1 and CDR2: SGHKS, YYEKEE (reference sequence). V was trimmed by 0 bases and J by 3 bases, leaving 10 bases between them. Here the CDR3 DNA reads TGTGCCAGCAGCTTGGAGGTCAGAAACTACGAGCAGTACGTC. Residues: CASSLEVRNYEQYV.

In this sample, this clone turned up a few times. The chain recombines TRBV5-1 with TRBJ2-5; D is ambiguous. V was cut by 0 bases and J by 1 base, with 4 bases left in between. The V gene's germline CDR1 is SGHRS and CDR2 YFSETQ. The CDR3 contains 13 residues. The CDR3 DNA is TGCGCCAGCAGCTTGGGACTCCAAGAGACCCAGTACTTC. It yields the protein CASSLGLQETQYF.

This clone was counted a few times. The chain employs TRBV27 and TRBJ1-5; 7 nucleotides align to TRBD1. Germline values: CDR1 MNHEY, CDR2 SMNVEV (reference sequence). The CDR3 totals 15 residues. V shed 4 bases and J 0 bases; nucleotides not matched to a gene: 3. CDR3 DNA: TGTGCCAGCAGTTCGGGACAGTTTAGCAATCAGCCCCAGCATTTT. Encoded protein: CASSSGQFSNQPQHF.

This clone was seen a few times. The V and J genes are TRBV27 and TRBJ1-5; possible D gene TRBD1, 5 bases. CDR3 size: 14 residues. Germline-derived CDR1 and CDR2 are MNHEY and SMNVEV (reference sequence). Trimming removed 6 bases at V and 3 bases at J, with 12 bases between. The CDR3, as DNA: TGTGCCAGCAGCCGTGACAGTTTCAATCAGCCCCAGCATTTT. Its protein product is CASSRDSFNQPQHF.

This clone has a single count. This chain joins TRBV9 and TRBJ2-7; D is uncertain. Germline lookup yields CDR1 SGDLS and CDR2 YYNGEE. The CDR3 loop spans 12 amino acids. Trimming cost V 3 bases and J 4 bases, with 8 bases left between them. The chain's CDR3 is CASSGAGYEQYF. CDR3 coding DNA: TGTGCCAGCAGCGGAGCAGGTTACGAGCAGTACTTC.

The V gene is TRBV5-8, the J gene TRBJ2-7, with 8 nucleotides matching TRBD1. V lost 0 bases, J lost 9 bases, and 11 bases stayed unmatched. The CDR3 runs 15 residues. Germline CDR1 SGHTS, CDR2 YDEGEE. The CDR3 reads CASSLEGQGTIGQYV. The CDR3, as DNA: TGTGCCAGCAGCTTGGAAGGACAGGGTACAATTGGGCAGTACGTC.

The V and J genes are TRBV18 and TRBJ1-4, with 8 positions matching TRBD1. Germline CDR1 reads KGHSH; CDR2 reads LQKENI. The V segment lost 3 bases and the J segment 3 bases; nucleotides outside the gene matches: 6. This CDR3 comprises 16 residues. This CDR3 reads CASSPFRDRPNEKLFF. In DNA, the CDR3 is TGTGCCAGCTCACCCTTCCGGGACAGGCCTAATGAAAAACTGTTTTTT.

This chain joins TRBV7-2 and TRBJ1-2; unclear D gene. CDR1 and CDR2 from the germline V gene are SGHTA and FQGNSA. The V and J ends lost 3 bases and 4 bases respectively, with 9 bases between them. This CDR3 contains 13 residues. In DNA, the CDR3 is TGTGCCAGCAGCTTGCCAGAAGTCTATGGCTACACCTTC. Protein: CASSLPEVYGYTF.

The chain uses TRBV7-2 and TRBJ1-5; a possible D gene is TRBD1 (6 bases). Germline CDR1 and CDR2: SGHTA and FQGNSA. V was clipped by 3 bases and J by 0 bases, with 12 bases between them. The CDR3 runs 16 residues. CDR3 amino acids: CASSFGDTNSNQPQHF. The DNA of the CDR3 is TGTGCCAGCAGCTTTGGGGACACCAATAGCAATCAGCCCCAGCATTTT. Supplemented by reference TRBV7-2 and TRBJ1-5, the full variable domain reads GAGVSQSPSNKVTEKGKDVELRCDPISGHTALYWYRQSLGQGLEFLIYFQGNSAPDKSGLPSDRFSAERTGGSVSTLTIQRTQQEDSAVYLCASSFGDTNSNQPQHFGDGTRLSIL.

CDR3 protein: CASSPRGKTTNEKLFF. The CDR3 DNA reads TGTGCCAGCTCGCCAAGGGGAAAGACAACTAATGAAAAACTGTTTTTT. The chain is built from TRBV18 and TRBJ1-4; D is perhaps TRBD1 (5 bases). V was shortened by 6 bases and J by 0 bases, with 14 bases between the two germline ends. Germline CDR1 is KGHSH and CDR2 is LQKENI. The CDR3 runs to 16 residues.

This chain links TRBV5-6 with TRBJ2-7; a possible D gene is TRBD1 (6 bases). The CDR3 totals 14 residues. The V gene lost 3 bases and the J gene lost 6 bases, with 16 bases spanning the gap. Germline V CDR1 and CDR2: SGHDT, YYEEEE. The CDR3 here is CASSSSQGQGEQYV. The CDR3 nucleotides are TGTGCCAGCAGCTCCTCTCAGGGGCAGGGCGAGCAGTACGTC.

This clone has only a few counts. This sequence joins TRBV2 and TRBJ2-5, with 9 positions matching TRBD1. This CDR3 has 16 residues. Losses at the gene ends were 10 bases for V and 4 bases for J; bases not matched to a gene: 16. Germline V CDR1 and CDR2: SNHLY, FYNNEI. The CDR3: CANSPPEQGALETQYF. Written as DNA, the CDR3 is TGTGCCAACTCGCCGCCTGAACAGGGGGCATTAGAGACCCAGTACTTC.

CDR3 sequence: CASSRDLAGGFNEQFF. The CDR3 DNA is TGCGCCAGCAGCCGTGACCTAGCGGGGGGGTTCAATGAGCAGTTCTTC. The V and J genes are TRBV4-1 and TRBJ2-1, with 12 nucleotides matching TRBD2. The CDR3 contains 16 residues. CDR1 and CDR2 from the germline V gene are MGHRA and YSYEKL. After removal of 4 bases from V and 6 bases from J, the junction contained 7 bases not matched to a gene.

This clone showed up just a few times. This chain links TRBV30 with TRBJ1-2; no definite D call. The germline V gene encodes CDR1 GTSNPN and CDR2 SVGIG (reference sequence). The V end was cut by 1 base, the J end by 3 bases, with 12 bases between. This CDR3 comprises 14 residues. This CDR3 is CAWSGSSTYYGYTF. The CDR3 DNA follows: TGTGCCTGGAGTGGATCGTCGACATACTATGGCTACACCTTC.

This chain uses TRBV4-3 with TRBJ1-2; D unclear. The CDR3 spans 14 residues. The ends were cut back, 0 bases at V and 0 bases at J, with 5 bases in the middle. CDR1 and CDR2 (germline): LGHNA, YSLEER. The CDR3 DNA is TGCGCCAGCAGCCAAGAGGTAGCTAACTATGGCTACACCTTC. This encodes CASSQEVANYGYTF.

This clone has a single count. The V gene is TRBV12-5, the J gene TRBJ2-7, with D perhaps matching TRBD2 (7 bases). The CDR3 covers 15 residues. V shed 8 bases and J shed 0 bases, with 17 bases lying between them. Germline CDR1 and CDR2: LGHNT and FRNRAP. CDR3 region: CASTPGGTISYEQYV. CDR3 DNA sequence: TGTGCTAGTACCCCGGGGGGCACAATCTCCTACGAGCAGTACGTC.

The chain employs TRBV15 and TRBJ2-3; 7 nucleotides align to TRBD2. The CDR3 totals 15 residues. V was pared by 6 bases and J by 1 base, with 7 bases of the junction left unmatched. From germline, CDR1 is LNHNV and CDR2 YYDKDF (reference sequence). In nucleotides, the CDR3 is TGTGCCACCAGAGGGGATCGGGGGGGCACAGATACGCAGTATTTT. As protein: CATRGDRGGTDTQYF.

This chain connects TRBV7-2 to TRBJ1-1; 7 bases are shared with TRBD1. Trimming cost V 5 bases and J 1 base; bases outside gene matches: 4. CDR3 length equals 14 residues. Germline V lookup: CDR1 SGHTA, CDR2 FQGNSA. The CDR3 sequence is CASSNRQGNTEAFF. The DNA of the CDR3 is TGTGCCAGCAGCAATCGACAGGGGAACACTGAAGCTTTCTTT.

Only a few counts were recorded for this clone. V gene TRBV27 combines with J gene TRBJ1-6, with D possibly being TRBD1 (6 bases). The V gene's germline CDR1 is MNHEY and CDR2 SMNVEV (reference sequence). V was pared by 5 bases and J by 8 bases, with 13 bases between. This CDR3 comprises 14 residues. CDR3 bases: TGTGCCAGCAGTGGACAGATGAACTATTCACCCCTCCACTTT. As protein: CASSGQMNYSPLHF.

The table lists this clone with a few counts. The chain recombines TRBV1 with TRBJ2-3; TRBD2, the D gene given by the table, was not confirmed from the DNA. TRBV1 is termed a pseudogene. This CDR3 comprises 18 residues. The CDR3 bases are TGCACCAGCAGCCAAGCCCCTTACCGGGGGGGACCCACAGATACGCAGTATTTT. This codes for CTSSQAPYRGGPTDTQYF.

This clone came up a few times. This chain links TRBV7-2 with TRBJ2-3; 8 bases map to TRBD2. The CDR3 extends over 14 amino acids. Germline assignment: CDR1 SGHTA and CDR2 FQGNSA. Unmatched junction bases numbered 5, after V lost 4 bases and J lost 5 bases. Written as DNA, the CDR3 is TGTGCCAGCAGCTCATTGCGGGGGGTAGATACGCAGTATTTT. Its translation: CASSSLRGVDTQYF.

The CDR3 DNA follows: TGCGCCAGCAGCTTGGCAGGGGGGTCCTATAATTCACCCCTCCACTTT. Its protein product is CASSLAGGSYNSPLHF. This sequence joins TRBV5-1 and TRBJ1-6, with TRBD1 matching over 7 bases. The CDR3 runs to 16 residues. Germline values: CDR1 SGHRS, CDR2 YFSETQ. Germline trimming cut 0 bases from V and 1 base from J; bases unmatched to any gene: 1.

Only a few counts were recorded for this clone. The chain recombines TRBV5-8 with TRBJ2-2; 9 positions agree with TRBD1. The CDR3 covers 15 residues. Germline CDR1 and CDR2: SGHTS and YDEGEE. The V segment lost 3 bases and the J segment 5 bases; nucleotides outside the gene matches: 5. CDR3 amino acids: CASSSGQGRTGELFF. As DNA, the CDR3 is TGTGCCAGCAGCTCTGGACAGGGGCGGACCGGGGAGCTGTTTTTT.

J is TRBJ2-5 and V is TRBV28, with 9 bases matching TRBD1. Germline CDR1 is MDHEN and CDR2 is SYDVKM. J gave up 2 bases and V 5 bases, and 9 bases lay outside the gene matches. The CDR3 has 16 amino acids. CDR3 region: CASSQTGQGLQETQYF. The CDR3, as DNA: TGTGCCAGCAGTCAAACGGGACAGGGCCTTCAAGAGACCCAGTACTTC.

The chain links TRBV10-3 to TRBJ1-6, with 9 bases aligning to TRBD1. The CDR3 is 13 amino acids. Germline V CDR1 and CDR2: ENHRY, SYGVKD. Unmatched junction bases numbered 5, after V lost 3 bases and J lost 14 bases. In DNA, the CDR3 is TGTGCCATCAGTGACGACAGGGGGGGGACCCTCCACTTT. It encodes CAISDDRGGTLHF.